The present T cell receptor beta chain was sequenced within a study of T cells in Graves' hyperthyroidism and ophthalmopathy. Regarding the study as a whole: Most thyroid clonotypes expanded above 0.001 were also detected in blood. It was a median about 6.5 months before onset that the model predicted ophthalmopathy.

RNA transcripts served as the template for amplifying TCR beta CDR3 regions. TCR CDR3 regions were first amplified by RT-PCR with HTBI primers. TCRdb re-analysed the multiplex PCR reads in MiXCR, keeping a single row per CDR3 protein. The sample has under 700,000 distinct CDR3 sequences; 16% are singletons. The CDR3 consists of 15 residues. Germline loops: CDR1 SEHNR, CDR2 FQNEAQ (reference sequence). The diagnoses drew upon clinical symptoms, serum thyroxine and TRAb, thyroid ultrasound and orbital computed tomography. PBMCs stemmed from 8.5 to 10 ml fresh peripheral blood. Regarding this clonotype: Its antigen is as yet unknown. One end of the junction is discordant with germline, which a read error may explain.

Sample: blood. This TCR was recovered from a woman aged 18 to 35 with Graves' hyperthyroidism. V is TRBV7-9 and J is TRBJ1-4; the D is unclear. The CDR3 here is CASSLAETPNEKLFF. In nucleotides, the CDR3 is TGTGCCAGCAGCTTAGCGGAAACTCCCAATGAAAAATTGTTTTTT.